The 10 T cell receptor beta chains below come from one sample, sequenced in a study of T cell responses to AZD1222 COVID-19 vaccine. Sequenced by immunoSEQ multiplex PCR; TCRdb stores in-frame clones only, minus some. The data contain 85,000 to 130,000 clones, 89% of them singletons. This material consisted of peripheral blood, taken on day 0 of AZD1222 vaccination. These receptors were obtained from an adult in good health.

V is TRBV2 and J is TRBJ2-5; 7 bases are a match to TRBD1. Germline lookup yields CDR1 SNHLY and CDR2 FYNNEI. The CDR3 spans 14 residues. V dropped 6 bases and J dropped 2; count of bases not matched to a gene: 6. Here the CDR3 DNA reads TGTGCCAGCAGCGGACCGGGACAGCAAGAGACCCAGTACTTC. This encodes CASSGPGQQETQYF. The variable domain in full, with the rest retrieved from reference TRBV2 and TRBJ2-5, is EPEVTQTPSHQVTQMGQEVILRCVPISNHLYFYWYRQILGQKVEFLVSFYNNEISEKSEIFDDQFSVERPDGSNFTLKIRSTKLEDSAMYFCASSGPGQQETQYFGPGTRLLVL.

This rearrangement joins TRBV4-2 to TRBJ2-7; D unclear. Germline V gene data show CDR1 as LGHNA and CDR2 as YNFKEQ. With 0 bases removed from V and 4 bases from J, the gap between germline ends came to 10 bases. This CDR3 is built from 14 residues. CDR3 amino acids: CASSQDLVGYEQYF. The CDR3, as DNA: TGTGCCAGCAGCCAAGATTTGGTAGGGTACGAGCAGTACTTC.

The chain joins TRBV5-1 to TRBJ1-1, with D possibly TRBD1 on 5 matching bases. This CDR3 has 17 amino acids. The ends were cut back, 6 bases at V and 3 bases at J, with 24 bases in the middle. Germline CDR1 is SGHRS and CDR2 is YFSETQ. The CDR3 protein is CASTGGSGRQGDTEAFF. CDR3 coding DNA: TGCGCCAGCACCGGCGGAAGTGGCAGACAAGGGGACACTGAAGCTTTCTTT.

This chain connects TRBV20-1 to TRBJ1-2; D perhaps matches TRBD1 (6 bases). The ends were cut back, 3 bases at V and 3 bases at J, with 11 bases in the middle. Germline lookup yields CDR1 DFQATT and CDR2 SNEGSKA (reference sequence). CDR3 size: 13 residues. The CDR3 protein is CSASLGADYGYTF. In DNA form, the CDR3 reads TGCAGTGCTAGTTTGGGGGCAGACTATGGCTACACCTTC.

The chain uses TRBV5-4 and TRBJ2-1; perhaps D is TRBD1 or TRBD2 (6 bases each). Germline V gene sequence: CDR1 SGHNT, CDR2 YYREEE (reference sequence). Trimming removed 5 bases from V and 1 base from J, with 13 bases in between. This CDR3 spans 15 amino acids. The CDR3 is CASSMGGLSYNEQFF. The CDR3 coding sequence is TGTGCCAGCAGTATGGGGGGCCTTTCCTACAATGAGCAGTTCTTC.

This chain links TRBV9 with TRBJ2-3; TRBD1 might be the D (6 bases). CDR1 is SGDLS and CDR2 is YYNGEE in the germline V gene. Trimming left V 3 bases short and J 4 bases short, with 15 bases between. CDR3 length: 15 amino acids. The CDR3 spells CASSATGYVADTQYF. CDR3 in DNA: TGTGCCAGCAGCGCCACAGGGTATGTGGCAGATACGCAGTATTTT.

The chain combines TRBV25-1 with TRBJ2-2; D call uncertain. Germline CDR1 and CDR2: MGHDK and SYGVNS. Between the trimmed V and J ends, which lost 7 bases and 4 bases, there was a span of 10 bases. The CDR3 covers 13 residues. The CDR3 is CASKGSRTGELFF. In DNA, the CDR3 is TGTGCCAGCAAGGGATCCCGCACCGGGGAGCTGTTTTTT.

The J gene is TRBJ2-5, the V gene TRBV6-6; unclear D gene. The length of the CDR3 is 11 residues. Germline V gene lookup returns CDR1 MNHNY and CDR2 SVGAGI (reference sequence). V shed 0 bases and J shed 4 bases, with 0 bases lying between them. CDR3 sequence (DNA): TGTGCCAGCAGTTACTCAGAGACCCAGTACTTC. Its translation: CASSYSETQYF.

A single count supports this clone. The V and J genes are TRBV29-1 and TRBJ1-1; 9 bases are shared with TRBD1. With 6 bases clipped from V and 6 bases from J, the junction kept 11 bases outside the gene matches. CDR1 and CDR2 from the germline V gene are SQVTM and ANQGSEA. This CDR3 is built from 14 residues. In DNA form, the CDR3 reads TGCAGCGTGGCGGCCGGGACAGGGCTGCCTGAAGCTTTCTTT. It translates to CSVAAGTGLPEAFF.

This chain links TRBV6-5 with TRBJ2-7, with TRBD1 matching over 9 bases. Trimming took 8 bases from V and 6 from J; bases not matched to a gene: 5. The V gene's germline CDR1 is MNHEY and CDR2 SVGAGI. This CDR3 has 12 residues. Here the CDR3 DNA reads TGTGCCAGCGAAAGACAGGGGGGCGAGCAGTACTTC. Translation: CASERQGGEQYF.